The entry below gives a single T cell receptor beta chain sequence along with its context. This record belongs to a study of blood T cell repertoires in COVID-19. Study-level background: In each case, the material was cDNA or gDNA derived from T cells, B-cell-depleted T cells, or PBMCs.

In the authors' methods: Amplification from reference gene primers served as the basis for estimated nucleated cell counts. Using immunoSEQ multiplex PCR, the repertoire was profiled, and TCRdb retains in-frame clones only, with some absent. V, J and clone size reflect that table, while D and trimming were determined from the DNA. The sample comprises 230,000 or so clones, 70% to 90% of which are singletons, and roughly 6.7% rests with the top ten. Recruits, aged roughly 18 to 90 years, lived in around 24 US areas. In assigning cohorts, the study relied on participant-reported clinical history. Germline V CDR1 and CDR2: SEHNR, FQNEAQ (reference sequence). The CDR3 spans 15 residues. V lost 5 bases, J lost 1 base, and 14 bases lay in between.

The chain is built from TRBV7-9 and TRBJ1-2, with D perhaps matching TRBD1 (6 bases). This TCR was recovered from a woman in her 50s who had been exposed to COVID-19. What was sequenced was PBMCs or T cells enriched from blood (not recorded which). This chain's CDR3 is CASSHEGGLNYGYTF. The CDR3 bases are TGTGCCAGCAGCCACGAGGGGGGGCTTAACTATGGCTACACCTTC.